One and the same sample provided the 4 T cell receptor beta chains below, sequenced in a study of T cells in Graves' hyperthyroidism and ophthalmopathy (dated by TCRdb to between 2017 and 2020). Library creation used multiplex PCR. Sequenced on an Illumina HiSeq 2000. Amplification of TCR beta CDR3 regions was carried out from RNA transcripts. The first round of RT-PCR for the TCR CDR3 was performed with the HTBI primer set and the Qiagen OneStep RT-PCR kit. TCRdb took the public reads, trimmed them with fastp at Q25, ran MiXCR for clone calling and kept in-frame beta chains. Entries are consolidated by CDR3 protein sequence, retaining the most common genes and DNA. For this sample there are a few hundred thousand distinct CDR3 sequences; 12% to 15% appear just once. 5.3% of the sample lies in the top ten. Sequences were obtained from blood. The receptors come from a woman under 30 with Graves' hyperthyroidism.

This clonotype was counted ten times or more. The chain employs TRBV29-1 and TRBJ2-5; D uncertain. The V and J ends lost 4 bases and 5 bases respectively, with 11 bases between them. CDR1 is SQVTM and CDR2 is ANQGSEA in the germline V gene. The CDR3 runs 12 residues. The CDR3 sequence: CSVARLEETQYF. Here the CDR3 DNA reads TGCAGCGTTGCCCGGTTAGAGGAGACCCAGTACTTC.

As to this clonotype: This may come from a read error, since a much larger clone is one base off. The genes are TRBV12-3 or TRBV12-4 and TRBJ2-5; TRBD2 might be the D (5 bases). There are 14 residues in the CDR3. The CDR3 loop reads CVSSPGDSKRTQYF. The CDR3, as DNA: TGTGTCAGCAGTCCCGGGGATTCGAAGAGAACCCAGTACTTC.

As for this clonotype: A read error may account for a junction end that differs from germline. The chain recombines TRBV25-1 with TRBJ1-1; D call uncertain. CDR3 length equals 8 residues. Germline-derived CDR1 and CDR2 are MGHDK and SYGVNS. CDR3: CASNEAFF. In DNA form, the CDR3 reads TGTGCCAGCAATGAAGCTTTCTTT.

This clonotype appeared a few times. DNA of the CDR3: TGCAGTGCTAGAGATCTAAGGGCTGAGCAGTTCTTC. This codes for CSARDLRAEQFF. This chain joins TRBV20-1 and TRBJ2-1, with D unresolved. This CDR3 contains 12 residues. The V end was cut by 0 bases, the J end by 9 bases, with 9 bases between. Germline assignment: CDR1 DFQATT and CDR2 SNEGSKA (reference sequence).